These 7 T cell receptor beta chains were all obtained from the same sample, sequenced in a study of Graves' ophthalmopathy and Graves' hyperthyroidism. RNA transcripts were the source from which TCR beta CDR3 regions were amplified. The library came from an HTBI-primed first-round RT-PCR and a second-round multiplex PCR. TCRdb reanalysed the multiplex PCR reads using MiXCR and keeps one entry per CDR3 protein. This sample yields fewer than 600,000 distinct CDR3 sequences, of which around 14% are seen a single time; roughly 9.8% belongs to the top ten. What was sequenced was blood. The receptors originated from a woman aged 25-40 years with Graves' ophthalmopathy.

Ten or more counts support this clonotype. The rearrangement joins TRBV14 to TRBJ2-7; tentatively, D is TRBD2 (5 bases). Germline CDR1 SGHDN, CDR2 FVKESK. The V end lost 0 bases, the J end lost 5 bases, and 8 bases lay between the germline ends. This CDR3 region has 13 residues. CDR3 sequence (DNA): TGTGCCAGCAGCCAAGATCCGGGGAACGAGCAGTACTTC. Protein product: CASSQDPGNEQYF.

This clonotype was counted between two and nine times. The chain combines TRBV5-1 with TRBJ2-5; TRBD1 matches 7 bases. This CDR3 comprises 15 residues. The V segment lost 4 bases and the J segment 2 bases; nucleotides outside the gene matches: 8. CDR1 is SGHRS, CDR2 YFSETQ, per germline. The CDR3 DNA reads TGCGCCAGCAGCAACCGACAGGGATCACAAGAGACCCAGTACTTC. Its protein product is CASSNRQGSQETQYF.

The table lists this clonotype with many counts. The genes are TRBV6-5 and TRBJ1-2, with TRBD1 as a possible D gene (6 bases). The germline V and J ends were trimmed by 6 bases and 4 bases, with 21 bases remaining between them. Germline lookup yields CDR1 MNHEY and CDR2 SVGAGI. The CDR3 loop spans 16 amino acids. The CDR3 loop reads CASSAGGQNLVYGYTF. The CDR3 DNA is TGTGCCAGCAGCGCCGGGGGGCAAAATTTAGTCTATGGCTACACCTTC.

This clonotype was observed at least ten times. The gene calls are TRBV6-4 and TRBJ2-2; 11 nucleotides line up with TRBD2. V shed 7 bases and J 1 base; nucleotides not matched to a gene: 14. The CDR3 contains 19 residues. Germline CDR1 reads MRHNA; CDR2 reads SNTAGT. CDR3: CASTNRYGTSGQNTGELFF. The CDR3 coding sequence is TGTGCCAGCACCAATCGATACGGGACTAGCGGACAGAACACCGGGGAGCTGTTTTTT.

This clonotype occurred many times. Here the CDR3 reads CASSFRLAGFTTYEQYF. In DNA form, the CDR3 reads TGTGCCAGCAGCTTCCGACTAGCGGGGTTTACCACCTACGAGCAGTACTTC. The chain employs TRBV5-4 and TRBJ2-7, with 11 bases matching TRBD2. The CDR3 runs 17 residues. V dropped 2 bases and J dropped 2; count of bases not matched to a gene: 9. The germline V gene encodes CDR1 SGHNT and CDR2 YYREEE (reference sequence).

This clonotype was picked up many times. V and J are TRBV27 and TRBJ1-1; D is unclear. The germline gives CDR1 MNHEY, CDR2 SMNVEV (reference sequence). CDR3 length equals 15 residues. Trimming pared 1 base from V and 0 bases from J, leaving 9 bases between. The CDR3 sequence: CASSLYPGLNTEAFF. The CDR3 nucleotides are TGTGCCAGCAGTTTATATCCAGGATTGAACACTGAAGCTTTCTTT.

This clonotype was recorded at least ten times. The chain couples TRBV27 to TRBJ1-2; 8 bases fit TRBD1. The germline CDR1 and CDR2 sequences are MNHEY and SMNVEV (reference sequence). J was trimmed by 6 bases and V by 6 bases; bases with no gene match: 0. CDR3 length equals 11 residues. The CDR3 coding sequence is TGTGCCAGCAGGGACAGGGATGGCTACACCTTC. Protein sequence: CASRDRDGYTF.